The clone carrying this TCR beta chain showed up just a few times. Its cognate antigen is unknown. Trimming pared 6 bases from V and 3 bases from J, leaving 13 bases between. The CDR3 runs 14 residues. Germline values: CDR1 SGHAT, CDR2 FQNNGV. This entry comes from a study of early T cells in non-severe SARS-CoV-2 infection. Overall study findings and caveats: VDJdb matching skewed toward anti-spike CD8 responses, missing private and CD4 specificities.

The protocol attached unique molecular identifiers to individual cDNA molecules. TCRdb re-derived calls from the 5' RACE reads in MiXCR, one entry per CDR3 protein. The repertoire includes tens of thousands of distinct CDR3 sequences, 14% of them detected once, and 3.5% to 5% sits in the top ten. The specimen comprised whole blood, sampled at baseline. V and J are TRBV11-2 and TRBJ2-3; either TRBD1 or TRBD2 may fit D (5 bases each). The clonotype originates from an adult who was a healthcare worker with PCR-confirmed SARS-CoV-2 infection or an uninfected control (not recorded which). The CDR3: CASSSPWGTDTQYF. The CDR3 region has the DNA TGTGCCAGCAGTTCTCCGTGGGGGACAGATACGCAGTATTTT.